The clone carrying this T cell receptor beta chain was seen at least ten times. Its antigen is not identified. TCRdb used MiXCR to reprocess the 5' RACE reads, holding one entry per CDR3 protein. The repertoire includes about 320,000 distinct CDR3 sequences, around an eighth of them detected once, and around 20% sits in the top ten. The record originates from a study of T-cell memory formation after mild COVID-19. Whole-study results and caveats: There was no confirmation that second-wave clones peaking on day 37 were SARS-CoV-2 specific.

Deletions cut 7 bases from V and 0 bases from J, with 4 bases between. CDR3 size: 13 residues. Looked up from germline, CDR1 is LNHDA and CDR2 is SQIVND (reference sequence). The chain recombines TRBV19 with TRBJ2-6; D is unresolved. The clonotype comes from a man between 18 and 35 years old who had mild COVID-19 (a few samples of this study predate the infection). Cell type and time point are not known. Material: PBMCs or a T cell subset sorted from them (not recorded which). The CDR3 DNA reads as TGTGCCAGTACCATCTCTGGGGCCAACGTCCTGACTTTC. It translates to CASTISGANVLTF.